The 32 T cell receptor beta chains listed next were all sequenced from one sample in a study of cytomegalovirus exposure and HLA in healthy donors. PCR primers comprised 60 Vbeta and 13 Jbeta primers. Some clones are missing from TCRdb's copy, which holds only in-frame ones; the method was immunoSEQ multiplex PCR. The data contain about 190,000 clones, 84% of them singletons. The source material was PBMCs. The receptors were gathered from a boy under 18 in good health and CMV-seronegative.

This rearrangement joins TRBV4-2 to TRBJ2-1; TRBD1 matches at 7 bases. V lost 6 bases, J lost 0 bases, and 8 bases stayed unmatched. CDR1 is LGHNA, CDR2 YNFKEQ, per germline. The CDR3 consists of 16 residues. This CDR3 is CASRNDRADSYNEQFF. DNA of the CDR3: TGTGCCAGCAGGAATGACAGGGCCGACTCCTACAATGAGCAGTTCTTC.

The chain couples TRBV14 to TRBJ1-6, with unresolved D. Germline V lookup: CDR1 SGHDN, CDR2 FVKESK. This CDR3 is 13 amino acids long. With 0 bases removed from V and 6 bases from J, the gap between germline ends came to 3 bases. The CDR3 nucleotides read TGTGCCAGCAGCCAAGATCTTAATTCACCCCTCCACTTT. Translation: CASSQDLNSPLHF.

The chain joins TRBV30 to TRBJ1-1; 7 bases line up with TRBD1. Germline CDR1 GTSNPN, CDR2 SVGIG (reference sequence). The length of the CDR3 is 13 residues. V was pared by 6 bases and J by 2 bases, with 6 bases of the junction left unmatched. The CDR3 loop is CACMTGPNTEAFF. As DNA, the CDR3 is TGTGCCTGTATGACAGGGCCAAACACTGAAGCTTTCTTT.

This rearrangement joins TRBV6-1 to TRBJ1-2; 9 bases are shared with TRBD1. Germline assignment: CDR1 MNHNS and CDR2 SASEGT. V dropped 1 base and J dropped 6; count of bases not matched to a gene: 3. The length of the CDR3 is 14 residues. Here the CDR3 DNA reads TGTGCCAGCAGTGAAGGGGACAGGGTAGATGGCTACACCTTC. It codes for CASSEGDRVDGYTF.

This chain uses TRBV2 with TRBJ2-2; the match to TRBD2 covers 11 bases. Germline V CDR1 and CDR2: SNHLY, FYNNEI. V gave up 4 bases and J gave up 8 bases; unmatched junction bases: 12. This CDR3 is built from 17 residues. The DNA for the CDR3 is TGTGCCAGCAGTGCGGGTCAACTAGCGGGAGTTTCTGGGGAGCTGTTTTTT. Encoded protein: CASSAGQLAGVSGELFF. Filled out from reference TRBV2 and TRBJ2-2, the complete variable domain reads EPEVTQTPSHQVTQMGQEVILRCVPISNHLYFYWYRQILGQKVEFLVSFYNNEISEKSEIFDDQFSVERPDGSNFTLKIRSTKLEDSAMYFCASSAGQLAGVSGELFFGEGSRLTVL.

This CDR3 reads CASSLVNRYEQYF. CDR3 coding DNA: TGTGCCAGCAGCTTAGTTAATAGATACGAGCAGTACTTC. The genes are TRBV7-9 and TRBJ2-7; no clear D. Germline V CDR1 and CDR2: SEHNR, FQNEAQ (reference sequence). The CDR3 totals 13 residues. Trimming removed 1 base from V and 4 bases from J, with 8 bases in between.

The V and J genes are TRBV5-4 and TRBJ2-7; D remains unclear. This CDR3 contains 14 residues. Looked up from germline, CDR1 is SGHNT and CDR2 is YYREEE (reference sequence). Trimming left V 1 base short and J 4 bases short, with 12 bases between. The CDR3 loop is CASSLMGSPYEQYF. The CDR3 DNA sequence: TGTGCCAGCAGCTTGATGGGCAGCCCTTACGAGCAGTACTTC. Full variable domain (outside the CDR3, taken from reference TRBV5-4 and TRBJ2-7): ETGVTQSPTHLIKTRGQQVTLRCSSQSGHNTVSWYQQALGQGPQFIFQYYREEENGRGNFPPRFSGLQFPNYSSELNVNALELDDSALYLCASSLMGSPYEQYFGPGTRLTVT.

The chain links TRBV2 to TRBJ2-7; D unresolved. The CDR3 has 15 residues. Germline V CDR1 and CDR2: SNHLY, FYNNEI. Between the trimmed V and J ends, which lost 6 bases and 5 bases, there was a span of 20 bases. The CDR3 region has the DNA TGTGCCAGCAGCACCTCTATAGTATCAAACCACGAGCAGTACTTC. Its protein product is CASSTSIVSNHEQYF.

The table lists this clone with a few counts. The chain is built from TRBV4-1 and TRBJ1-5; D gene unclear. CDR1 is MGHRA, CDR2 YSYEKL, per germline. The CDR3 extends over 15 amino acids. V was shortened by 2 bases and J by 3 bases, with 11 bases between the two germline ends. CDR3 sequence reads: CASSQSDSTNQPQHF. In DNA form, the CDR3 reads TGCGCCAGCAGCCAAAGTGACTCGACCAATCAGCCCCAGCATTTT.

The CDR3 DNA is TGTGCCTGGAATCGGGGAACTGGAAACACCATATATTTT. Translated: CAWNRGTGNTIYF. The chain combines TRBV30 with TRBJ1-3; D not certain. V lost 4 bases to trimming and J lost 2 bases, with 9 bases between them. This CDR3 is 13 amino acids long. Looked up from germline, CDR1 is GTSNPN and CDR2 is SVGIG (reference sequence).

CDR3 residues: CSGGRATGELFF. The CDR3 region has the DNA TGCAGCGGGGGGAGGGCCACCGGGGAGCTGTTTTTT. This chain joins TRBV29-1 and TRBJ2-2; 7 bases align to TRBD2. The CDR3 spans 12 residues. Germline V gene lookup returns CDR1 SQVTM and CDR2 ANQGSEA. With 7 bases clipped from V and 4 bases from J, the junction kept 3 bases outside the gene matches.

Remarks on this clone: Within the sample, other DNA sequences also encode this same CDR3. The V and J genes are TRBV9 and TRBJ2-2, with D possibly being TRBD2 (6 bases). Germline V CDR1 and CDR2: SGDLS, YYNGEE. This CDR3 region has 15 residues. V gave up 0 bases and J gave up 4 bases, with 10 bases separating them. CDR3 residues: CASSVAGGPTGELFF. The CDR3 DNA reads TGTGCCAGCAGCGTAGCCGGAGGGCCCACCGGGGAGCTGTTTTTT.

The chain recombines TRBV9 with TRBJ2-1, with 7 bases aligning to TRBD2. Germline V lookup: CDR1 SGDLS, CDR2 YYNGEE. CDR3 size: 15 residues. V trimming: 4 bases; J trimming: 7 bases; junction bases outside the gene matches: 11. The CDR3 DNA reads as TGTGCCAGCAGCTACGCCAGCGGGACTGGGAATGAGCAGTTCTTC. It translates to CASSYASGTGNEQFF.

The chain carries TRBV27 and TRBJ1-2; TRBD1 matches 7 bases. The ends lost 6 bases at V and 8 bases at J; junction bases unmatched: 9. Germline CDR1 is MNHEY and CDR2 is SMNVEV (reference sequence). This CDR3 region has 13 residues. The CDR3 reads CASSLQGPTGYTF. The DNA for the CDR3 is TGTGCCAGCAGCTTACAGGGGCCAACGGGCTACACCTTC.

The V call is TRBV5-1, the J call TRBJ2-7; weak D call: TRBD1 (6 bases). Trimming left V 2 bases short and J 2 bases short, with 14 bases between. Germline V gene data show CDR1 as SGHRS and CDR2 as YFSETQ. The CDR3 contains 15 residues. CDR3 coding DNA: TGCGCCAGCAGCTTAGGGCATACAGGGACCTACGAGCAGTACTTC. It translates to CASSLGHTGTYEQYF.

The chain is built from TRBV6-1 and TRBJ2-7; 7 bases fit TRBD1. With V trimmed by 6 bases and J by 6 bases, 8 bases remained unmatched. Germline CDR1 is MNHNS and CDR2 is SASEGT. The CDR3 spans 13 residues. The CDR3 region has the DNA TGTGCCAGCAGCCCTGCAGGGGGTAGCGAGCAGTACTTC. Amino acid sequence: CASSPAGGSEQYF.

The V and J genes are TRBV6-4 and TRBJ1-1; a possible D gene is TRBD1 (6 bases). With 3 bases removed from V and 5 bases from J, the gap between germline ends came to 10 bases. The germline CDR1 and CDR2 sequences are MRHNA and SNTAGT. The length of the CDR3 is 13 residues. The CDR3 nucleotides are TGTGCCAGCAGTGAACAACAGGGAACTGAAGCTTTCTTT. Its protein is CASSEQQGTEAFF.

This clone was seen a handful of times. The chain uses TRBV11-2 and TRBJ1-1; a possible D gene is TRBD1 (5 bases). V dropped 1 base and J dropped 4 bases, with 10 bases sitting between them. Germline V gives CDR1 SGHAT, CDR2 FQNNGV. There are 14 residues in the CDR3. In nucleotides, the CDR3 is TGTGCCAGCAGCTTAGGGGCAGGGTCCACTGAAGCTTTCTTT. It specifies CASSLGAGSTEAFF.

This chain joins TRBV7-9 and TRBJ1-6, with 8 bases aligning to TRBD1. V gave up 3 bases and J gave up 7 bases; unmatched junction bases: 2. Germline CDR1 reads SEHNR; CDR2 reads FQNEAQ (reference sequence). The CDR3 totals 14 residues. In DNA form, the CDR3 reads TGTGCCAGCAGCTTGGGACAGGACAATTCACCCCTCCACTTT. It is translated as CASSLGQDNSPLHF. Full variable domain (rest looked up from reference TRBV7-9 and TRBJ1-6): DTGVSQNPRHKITKRGQNVTFRCDPISEHNRLYWYRQTLGQGPEFLTYFQNEAQLEKSRLLSDRFSAERPKGSFSTLEIQRTEQGDSAMYLCASSLGQDNSPLHFGNGTRLTVT.

V usage is TRBV6-4 and J usage is TRBJ1-1, with D unresolved. Between the trimmed V and J ends, which lost 11 bases and 5 bases, there was a span of 12 bases. This CDR3 has 11 amino acids. The germline V gene encodes CDR1 MRHNA and CDR2 SNTAGT. CDR3 bases: TGTGCCCGAACAGCCCTAACTGAAGCTTTCTTT. This translates into CARTALTEAFF.

The chain joins TRBV5-1 to TRBJ2-1, with 8 bases identical to TRBD1. CDR1 and CDR2 (germline): SGHRS, YFSETQ. With V trimmed by 4 bases and J by 7 bases, 10 bases remained unmatched. CDR3 length: 15 residues. CDR3 protein: CASSIRDRLSNEQFF. CDR3 bases: TGCGCCAGCAGCATCCGGGACAGGCTTTCGAATGAGCAGTTCTTC. Full variable domain (missing parts from reference TRBV5-1 and TRBJ2-1): KAGVTQTPRYLIKTRGQQVTLSCSPISGHRSVSWYQQTPGQGLQFLFEYFSETQRNKGNFPGRFSGRQFSNSRSEMNVSTLELGDSALYLCASSIRDRLSNEQFFGPGTRLTVL.

The genes are TRBV6-6 and TRBJ1-1; a weak D match, TRBD1 (5 bases). V was cut by 6 bases and J by 0 bases, with 11 bases left in between. Per germline, CDR1 MNHNY and CDR2 SVGAGI (reference sequence). This CDR3 has 14 amino acids. The CDR3 DNA sequence: TGTGCCAGCAGACCCGCGACAGTGAACACTGAAGCTTTCTTT. Translated: CASRPATVNTEAFF.

This rearrangement joins TRBV6-6 to TRBJ1-2; D is possibly TRBD1 (6 bases). Per germline, CDR1 MNHNY and CDR2 SVGAGI (reference sequence). Deletions cut 2 bases from V and 2 bases from J, with 9 bases between. The CDR3 runs 14 residues. The CDR3 nucleotides are TGTGCCAGCAGTTACGGTAGGGGGAACTATGGCTACACCTTC. This translates into CASSYGRGNYGYTF.

The chain uses TRBV7-2 and TRBJ1-4, with 7 bases lining up with TRBD1. This CDR3 spans 13 amino acids. CDR1 and CDR2 (germline): SGHTA, FQGNSA. Trimming at V came to 6 bases and at J to 7 bases, leaving 5 bases not matched to a gene. CDR3 in amino acids: CASSPQGFEKLFF. DNA for the CDR3: TGTGCCAGCAGTCCACAGGGGTTTGAAAAACTGTTTTTT.

V usage is TRBV10-1 and J usage is TRBJ1-2; D unresolved. The V gene's germline CDR1 is WNHNN and CDR2 SYGVQD (reference sequence). Trimming pared 6 bases from V and 3 bases from J, leaving 8 bases between. CDR3 length: 12 amino acids. The DNA for the CDR3 is TGCGCCAGCAGCCAGGAGGACTATGGCTACACCTTC. Translated, it gives CASSQEDYGYTF.

The chain has TRBV7-9 and TRBJ2-6; a weak D match, TRBD2 (6 bases). Trimming removed 2 bases at V and 0 bases at J, with 14 bases between. The germline V gene encodes CDR1 SEHNR and CDR2 FQNEAQ (reference sequence). The CDR3 has 18 residues. The CDR3 DNA is TGTGCCAGCAGCTTATCGGGGGTCACTTTCTCTGGGGCCAACGTCCTGACTTTC. Its protein is CASSLSGVTFSGANVLTF.

The chain carries TRBV19 and TRBJ2-1; possible D gene TRBD2, 6 bases. Trimming took 1 base from V and 8 from J, leaving 9 bases between them. Germline values: CDR1 LNHDA, CDR2 SQIVND (reference sequence). The CDR3 has 13 amino acids. CDR3 in amino acids: CASSIVRGHEQFF. The CDR3 DNA is TGTGCCAGTAGTATAGTGCGGGGCCATGAGCAGTTCTTC. Filled out from reference TRBV19 and TRBJ2-1, the complete variable domain reads DGGITQSPKYLFRKEGQNVTLSCEQNLNHDAMYWYRQDPGQGLRLIYYSQIVNDFQKGDIAEGYSVSREKKESFPLTVTSAQKNPTAFYLCASSIVRGHEQFFGPGTRLTVL.

The V gene is TRBV4-1, the J gene TRBJ1-1; 7 bases fit TRBD1. The V and J ends lost 4 bases and 1 base, in that order; junction bases with no gene match: 6. This CDR3 spans 15 amino acids. Germline loops: CDR1 MGHRA, CDR2 YSYEKL. CDR3 bases: TGCGCCAGCAGCCCTTCCGACAGGGCGAACACTGAAGCTTTCTTT. Translated: CASSPSDRANTEAFF.

The chain recombines TRBV7-2 with TRBJ1-1; D is perhaps TRBD1 (5 bases). V lost 4 bases, J lost 1 base, and 10 bases lay in between. From germline, CDR1 is SGHTA and CDR2 FQGNSA. The CDR3 sequence is 14 residues long. Here the CDR3 reads CASSSGTWNTEAFF. In nucleotides, the CDR3 is TGTGCCAGCAGCTCCGGGACTTGGAACACTGAAGCTTTCTTT.

The chain combines TRBV5-5 with TRBJ2-5, with D possibly being TRBD2 (5 bases). V lost 2 bases to trimming and J lost 3 bases, with 14 bases between them. Germline V gene sequence: CDR1 SGHKS, CDR2 YYEKEE (reference sequence). The CDR3 consists of 15 residues. The CDR3 DNA is TGTGCCAGCAGCTTCAGACCGGGAAACAAAGAGACCCAGTACTTC. This encodes CASSFRPGNKETQYF.

The chain has TRBV7-3 and TRBJ1-1, with 8 bases lining up with TRBD1. This CDR3 spans 13 amino acids. Per germline, CDR1 SGHTA and CDR2 FQGTGA. V gave up 5 bases and J gave up 5 bases; unmatched junction bases: 4. The chain's CDR3 is CASSGTGGTEAFF. CDR3 DNA: TGTGCCAGCAGCGGAACAGGGGGAACTGAAGCTTTCTTT. Together with reference TRBV7-3 and TRBJ1-1, the CDR3 gives the full variable domain: GAGVSQTPSNKVTEKGKYVELRCDPISGHTALYWYRQSLGQGPEFLIYFQGTGAADDSGLPNDRFFAVRPEGSVSTLKIQRTERGDSAVYLCASSGTGGTEAFFGQGTRLTVV.

The genes are TRBV19 and TRBJ2-1; 8 bases align to TRBD2. The trim removed 10 bases at V and 7 bases at J, leaving 12 bases unmatched. This CDR3 region has 14 residues. Looked up from germline, CDR1 is LNHDA and CDR2 is SQIVND (reference sequence). Written as DNA, the CDR3 is TGTGCCACCAAAGGGCAGGCTAGCGGGAATGAGCAGTTCTTC. Encoded protein: CATKGQASGNEQFF.